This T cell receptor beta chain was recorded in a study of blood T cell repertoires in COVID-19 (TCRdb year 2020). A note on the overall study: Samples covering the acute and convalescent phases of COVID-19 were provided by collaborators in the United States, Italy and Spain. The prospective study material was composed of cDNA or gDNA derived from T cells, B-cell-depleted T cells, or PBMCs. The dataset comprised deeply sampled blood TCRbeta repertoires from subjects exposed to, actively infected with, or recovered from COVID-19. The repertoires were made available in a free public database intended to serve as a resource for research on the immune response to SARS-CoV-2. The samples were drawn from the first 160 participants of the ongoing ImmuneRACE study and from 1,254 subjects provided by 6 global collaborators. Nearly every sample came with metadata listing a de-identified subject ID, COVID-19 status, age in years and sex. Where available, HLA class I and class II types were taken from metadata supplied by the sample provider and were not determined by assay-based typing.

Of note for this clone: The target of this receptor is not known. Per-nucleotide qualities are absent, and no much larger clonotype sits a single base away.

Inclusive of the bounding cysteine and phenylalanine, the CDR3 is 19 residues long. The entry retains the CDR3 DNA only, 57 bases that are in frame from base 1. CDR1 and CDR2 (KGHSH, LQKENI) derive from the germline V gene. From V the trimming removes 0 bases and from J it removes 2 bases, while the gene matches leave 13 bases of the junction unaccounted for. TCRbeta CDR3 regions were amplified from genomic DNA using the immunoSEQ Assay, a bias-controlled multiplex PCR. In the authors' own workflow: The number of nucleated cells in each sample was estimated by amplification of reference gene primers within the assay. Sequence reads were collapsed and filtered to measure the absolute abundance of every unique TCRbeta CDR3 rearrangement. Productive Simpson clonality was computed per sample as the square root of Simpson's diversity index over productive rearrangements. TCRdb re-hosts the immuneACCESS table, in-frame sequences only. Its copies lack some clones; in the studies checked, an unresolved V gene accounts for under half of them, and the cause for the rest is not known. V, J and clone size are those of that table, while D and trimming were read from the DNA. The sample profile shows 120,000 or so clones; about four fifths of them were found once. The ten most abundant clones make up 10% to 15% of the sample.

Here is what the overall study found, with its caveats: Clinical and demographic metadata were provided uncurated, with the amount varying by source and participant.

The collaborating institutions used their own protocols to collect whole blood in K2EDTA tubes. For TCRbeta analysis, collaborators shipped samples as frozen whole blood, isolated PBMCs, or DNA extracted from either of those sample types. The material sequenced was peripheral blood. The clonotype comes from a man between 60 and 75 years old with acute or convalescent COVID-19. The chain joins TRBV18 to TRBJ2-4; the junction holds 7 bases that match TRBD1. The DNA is TGTGCCAGCTCACCACCGAAGGGGGCGGAGAGTCTACCCAAAAACATTCAGTACTTC. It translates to CASSPPKGAESLPKNIQYF.